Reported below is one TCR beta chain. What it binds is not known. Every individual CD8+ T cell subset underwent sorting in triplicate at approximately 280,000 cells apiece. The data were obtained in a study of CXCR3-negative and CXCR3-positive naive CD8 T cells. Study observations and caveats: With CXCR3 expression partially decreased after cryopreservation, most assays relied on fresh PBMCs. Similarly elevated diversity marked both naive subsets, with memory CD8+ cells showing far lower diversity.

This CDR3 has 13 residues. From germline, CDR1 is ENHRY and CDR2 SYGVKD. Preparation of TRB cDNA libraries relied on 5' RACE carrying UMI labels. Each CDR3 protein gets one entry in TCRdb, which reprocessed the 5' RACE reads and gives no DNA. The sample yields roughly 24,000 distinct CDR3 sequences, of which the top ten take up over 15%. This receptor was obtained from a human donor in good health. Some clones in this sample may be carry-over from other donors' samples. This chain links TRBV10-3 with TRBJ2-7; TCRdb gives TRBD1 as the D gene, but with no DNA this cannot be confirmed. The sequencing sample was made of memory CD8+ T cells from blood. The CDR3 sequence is CAISEGTVYEQYF.